The 31 T cell receptor beta chains presented below share a single source sample, sequenced in a study of T cells after yellow fever vaccination (dated by TCRdb to 2018 to 2020). Taken with the paper, the label for treatment or condition translates to: live attenuated yellow fever vaccine strain. The library was prepared using 5' RACE. Data came from an Illumina NovaSeq 6000. TCRdb reanalyzed the raw reads on its own, using fastp at Q25 for trimming and MiXCR for clone calling, and kept in-frame beta chains. Every CDR3 protein is listed once, alongside the most common genes and DNA of its rows. In this sample the table shows some 250,000 distinct CDR3 sequences, approximately 3.5% of which occur a single time. The ten most abundant clones make up roughly a fifth of the sample. The specimen was PBMCs, collected 15 days after the yellow fever booster vaccination. These receptors were obtained from a man between 18 and 35 years old who received the YFV17D yellow fever vaccine.

This clonotype has at least ten counts. The chain couples TRBV10-3 to TRBJ1-6; possibly TRBD1 for D (6 bases). In germline, CDR1 is ENHRY, CDR2 SYGVKD. This CDR3 spans 15 amino acids. Trimming left V 6 bases short and J 7 bases short, with 16 bases between. CDR3 region: CAIRGAGTGNSPLHF. The CDR3 coding sequence is TGTGCCATCAGGGGGGCCGGGACGGGGAATTCACCCCTCCACTTT.

This clonotype was seen repeatedly, ten times or more. A junction end diverges from the germline sequence, so it may reflect a read error. V and J are TRBV10-3 and TRBJ1-5; 7 nucleotides match TRBD1. From germline, CDR1 is ENHRY and CDR2 SYGVKD. The CDR3 has 13 residues. In nucleotides, the CDR3 is TGTGCCATCAGTGACCCGACAGGGAGGGCACAGCGTTTT. Protein: CAISDPTGRAQRF.

This clonotype has a count of ten or more. The rearrangement joins TRBV4-3 to TRBJ2-2; no clear D. The germline V and J ends were trimmed by 1 base and 4 bases, with 7 bases remaining between them. CDR1 LGHNA and CDR2 YSLEER come from the germline V gene. This CDR3 spans 14 amino acids. The CDR3 nucleotides are TGCGCCAGCAGCCAAGTGACCGTCACCGGGGAGCTGTTTTTT. Translating gives CASSQVTVTGELFF.

This sequence joins TRBV20-1 and TRBJ1-4, with D maybe TRBD1 (5 bases). V was clipped by 6 bases and J by 5 bases, with 10 bases between them. The CDR3 contains 12 residues. From germline, CDR1 is DFQATT and CDR2 SNEGSKA (reference sequence). The CDR3 reads CSAIDRNEKLFF. The CDR3 DNA reads TGCAGTGCCATAGACAGAAATGAAAAACTGTTTTTT.

Many counts were recorded for this clonotype. This chain links TRBV4-3 with TRBJ2-6; no firm D call. Per the germline V gene, CDR1 is LGHNA and CDR2 is YSLEER. This CDR3 spans 17 amino acids. The ends were cut back, 0 bases at V and 0 bases at J, with 9 bases in the middle. The CDR3 sequence is CASSQDLVGSGANVLTF. Written as DNA, the CDR3 is TGCGCCAGCAGCCAAGATCTCGTGGGCTCTGGGGCCAACGTCCTGACTTTC.

There are many counts of this clonotype. CDR3 bases: TGTGCCAGCTCACCGTCGGACAGAGCTAGCACAGATACGCAGTATTTT. It translates to CASSPSDRASTDTQYF. The chain recombines TRBV18 with TRBJ2-3, with D maybe TRBD1 (6 bases). The length of the CDR3 is 16 residues. The V and J ends lost 3 bases and 0 bases respectively, with 13 bases between them. CDR1 and CDR2 (germline): KGHSH, LQKENI.

This clonotype was seen at least ten times. The chain joins TRBV7-2 to TRBJ2-1; 7 bases map to TRBD2. V trimming: 0 bases; J trimming: 7 bases; junction bases outside the gene matches: 6. The CDR3 runs to 15 residues. Germline loops: CDR1 SGHTA, CDR2 FQGNSA. The CDR3 here is CASSLARGGSNEQFF. The CDR3 DNA is TGTGCCAGCAGCTTAGCGCGGGGAGGGTCGAATGAGCAGTTCTTC.

This clonotype was counted many times. The chain has TRBV4-3 and TRBJ2-3, with a weak D call TRBD2 (5 bases). This CDR3 spans 15 amino acids. Between the trimmed V and J ends, which lost 0 bases and 4 bases, there was a span of 11 bases. Germline assignment: CDR1 LGHNA and CDR2 YSLEER. CDR3 residues: CASSQERWRADTQYF. CDR3 DNA sequence: TGCGCCAGCAGCCAAGAGAGGTGGCGGGCAGATACGCAGTATTTT.

This clonotype was counted at least ten times. The chain recombines TRBV5-1 with TRBJ1-4; 7 nucleotides match TRBD1. Germline-derived CDR1 and CDR2 are SGHRS and YFSETQ. The CDR3 spans 13 residues. V lost 0 bases, J lost 8 bases, and 1 base stayed unmatched. CDR3 in DNA: TGCGCCAGCAGCTTGGACAGGGGAGAAAAACTGTTTTTT. It is translated as CASSLDRGEKLFF.

This clonotype was seen ten or more times. V gene TRBV7-9 combines with J gene TRBJ1-1; 12 bases are shared with TRBD1. Germline values: CDR1 SEHNR, CDR2 FQNEAQ (reference sequence). The CDR3 loop spans 14 amino acids. Germline trimming cut 4 bases from V and 4 bases from J; bases unmatched to any gene: 1. CDR3 in DNA: TGTGCCAGCAGCTCGGGACAGGGGGCCACTGAAGCTTTCTTT. Amino acid sequence: CASSSGQGATEAFF.

The sample holds many counts of this clonotype. The chain couples TRBV7-2 to TRBJ1-4, with no clear D. The CDR3 extends over 14 amino acids. The germline V gene has CDR1 SGHTA and CDR2 FQGNSA. V was pared by 2 bases and J by 8 bases, with 12 bases between. CDR3 loop: CASSLSPRGEKLFF. As DNA, the CDR3 is TGTGCCAGCAGCTTAAGTCCCCGAGGGGAAAAACTGTTTTTT.

This clonotype has only a few counts. The rearrangement links TRBV5-1 to TRBJ2-7, with 7 bases identical to TRBD1. Germline lookup yields CDR1 SGHRS and CDR2 YFSETQ. This CDR3 contains 17 residues. With V trimmed by 0 bases and J by 4 bases, 13 bases remained unmatched. In DNA form, the CDR3 reads TGCGCCAGCAGCTTGGTCGAGATGGGACAGCACGATTACGAGCAGTACTTC. Its protein is CASSLVEMGQHDYEQYF.

This clonotype has ten or more counts. The chain combines TRBV2 with TRBJ1-3, with no clear D. Trimming removed 4 bases at V and 0 bases at J, with 7 bases between. This CDR3 contains 14 residues. Germline V gives CDR1 SNHLY, CDR2 FYNNEI. This chain's CDR3 is CASSAYLSGNTIYF. The CDR3, as DNA: TGTGCCAGCAGTGCCTACCTCTCTGGAAACACCATATATTTT.

Many counts were recorded for this clonotype. The chain couples TRBV12-3 or TRBV12-4 to TRBJ2-5, with D unclear. V was trimmed by 3 bases and J by 1 base, leaving 12 bases between them. There are 15 residues in the CDR3. As DNA, the CDR3 is TGTGCCAGCAGTTTCGGTGACCGCTTCCAAGAGACCCAGTACTTC. This codes for CASSFGDRFQETQYF.

This clonotype appeared many times. The chain employs TRBV18 and TRBJ2-7; D gene unclear. Trimming shortened V by 0 bases and J by 4 bases, and 10 bases separated the two germline ends. This CDR3 is built from 14 residues. From germline, CDR1 is KGHSH and CDR2 LQKENI. The CDR3 reads CASSPPSLPYEQYF. The DNA for the CDR3 is TGTGCCAGCTCACCACCTAGCCTGCCTTACGAGCAGTACTTC.

The table lists this clonotype with many counts. Written as DNA, the CDR3 is TGTGCCAGCAGCGTAGGGACTAGCGGGGGGATGGAGACCCAGTACTTC. Encoded protein: CASSVGTSGGMETQYF. The chain combines TRBV9 with TRBJ2-5; 14 nucleotides align to TRBD2. The CDR3 runs to 16 residues. Looked up from germline, CDR1 is SGDLS and CDR2 is YYNGEE. J gave up 5 bases and V 0 bases, and 3 bases lay outside the gene matches.

Ten or more counts support this clonotype. The J gene is TRBJ2-5, the V gene TRBV29-1; 11 bases are shared with TRBD2. There are 15 residues in the CDR3. Germline values: CDR1 SQVTM, CDR2 ANQGSEA. Trimming took 3 bases from V and 5 from J; bases not matched to a gene: 8. CDR3 DNA: TGCAGCGTTGAGCTAACTAGCGGGGGCAGGGAGACCCAGTACTTC. Translation: CSVELTSGGRETQYF.

A few counts support this clonotype. The V and J genes are TRBV7-2 and TRBJ1-1; weak D call: TRBD1 (5 bases). Trimming took 1 base from V and 4 from J, leaving 10 bases between them. This CDR3 is built from 14 residues. Per the germline V gene, CDR1 is SGHTA and CDR2 is FQGNSA. The CDR3: CASSLGGASTEAFF. CDR3 in DNA: TGTGCCAGCAGCTTAGGAGGGGCGAGCACTGAAGCTTTCTTT.

This clonotype was seen repeatedly, ten times or more. This chain links TRBV4-2 with TRBJ2-3; 11 nucleotides line up with TRBD2. Looked up from germline, CDR1 is LGHNA and CDR2 is YNFKEQ. This CDR3 region has 17 residues. The trim removed 1 base at V and 1 base at J, leaving 4 bases unmatched. CDR3 loop: CASSQVPLAGGTDTQYF. CDR3 DNA sequence: TGTGCCAGCAGCCAAGTCCCACTAGCGGGGGGCACAGATACGCAGTATTTT.

The table lists this clonotype with many counts. This chain uses TRBV14 with TRBJ2-5; possible D gene TRBD2, 5 bases. Trimming shortened V by 6 bases and J by 4 bases, and 9 bases separated the two germline ends. This CDR3 is 12 amino acids long. Germline V lookup: CDR1 SGHDN, CDR2 FVKESK. This chain's CDR3 is CASSGLGETQYF. The CDR3 coding sequence is TGTGCCAGCAGTGGACTGGGAGAGACCCAGTACTTC.

This clonotype was seen ten or more times. The CDR3 is CASGRDRGVETQYF. The DNA for the CDR3 is TGTGCCAGCGGACGGGACAGGGGAGTCGAGACCCAGTACTTC. The chain recombines TRBV12-3 or TRBV12-4 with TRBJ2-5; 10 bases align to TRBD1. Trimming removed 8 bases from V and 5 bases from J; junction bases left unmatched: 8. The CDR3 is made up of 14 amino acids.

This clonotype came up many times. The chain couples TRBV12-3 or TRBV12-4 to TRBJ2-3, with TRBD2 identical over 11 bases. This CDR3 spans 19 amino acids. V trimming: 6 bases; J trimming: 2 bases; junction bases outside the gene matches: 16. DNA for the CDR3: TGTGCCAGCAGCCGCGTGGGACTAGCGGAGCCCACCGCCACAGATACGCAGTATTTT. It specifies CASSRVGLAEPTATDTQYF.

There are many counts of this clonotype. This chain connects TRBV4-2 to TRBJ2-1; TRBD2 agrees at 13 bases. The CDR3 extends over 18 amino acids. Trimming at V came to 0 bases and at J to 4 bases, leaving 6 bases not matched to a gene. Germline loops: CDR1 LGHNA, CDR2 YNFKEQ. The CDR3 loop is CASSQDPLLAGGYNEQFF. CDR3 nucleotide sequence: TGTGCCAGCAGCCAAGATCCCCTACTAGCGGGGGGGTACAATGAGCAGTTCTTC.

Many counts were recorded for this clonotype. The chain joins TRBV6-6 to TRBJ2-2, with D perhaps being TRBD1 or TRBD2 (5 bases each). This CDR3 region has 15 residues. Trimming shortened V by 0 bases and J by 3 bases, and 8 bases separated the two germline ends. CDR1 and CDR2 (germline): MNHNY, SVGAGI (reference sequence). This CDR3 reads CASSYSGVDTGELFF. CDR3 nucleotide sequence: TGTGCCAGCAGTTACTCGGGGGTGGACACCGGGGAGCTGTTTTTT.

The rearrangement uses TRBV6-2 or TRBV6-3 and TRBJ2-7, with TRBD2 identical over 7 bases. Per the germline V gene, CDR1 is MNHEY and CDR2 is SVGEGT. Losses at the gene ends were 5 bases for V and 0 bases for J; bases not matched to a gene: 7. This CDR3 contains 15 residues. CDR3 sequence reads: CASSNQRGGSYEQYF. The CDR3 bases are TGTGCCAGCAGTAATCAGCGGGGTGGCTCCTACGAGCAGTACTTC.

This clonotype was seen at least ten times. The V call is TRBV5-1, the J call TRBJ2-6; TRBD1 might be the D (6 bases). This CDR3 contains 15 residues. Germline lookup yields CDR1 SGHRS and CDR2 YFSETQ. V lost 6 bases, J lost 2 bases, and 12 bases lay in between. CDR3 sequence (DNA): TGCGCCAGCACCCTGACAGGTGCTGGGGCCAACGTCCTGACTTTC. It is translated as CASTLTGAGANVLTF.

This clonotype was seen ten or more times. V and J are TRBV11-2 and TRBJ2-7; D may be TRBD2 (6 bases). The CDR3 extends over 13 amino acids. Germline V gives CDR1 SGHAT, CDR2 FQNNGV. The V end was cut by 1 base, the J end by 4 bases, with 8 bases between. The CDR3 protein is CASSLGLEYEQYV. In DNA form, the CDR3 reads TGTGCCAGCAGCTTAGGACTAGAGTACGAGCAGTACGTC.

The CDR3 here is CAISEPGAGANVLTF. In nucleotides, the CDR3 is TGTGCCATCAGTGAACCGGGGGCTGGGGCCAACGTCCTGACTTTC. V usage is TRBV10-3 and J usage is TRBJ2-6; tentatively, D is TRBD2 (6 bases). The CDR3 has 15 residues. Germline CDR1 ENHRY, CDR2 SYGVKD. V was cut by 3 bases and J by 2 bases, with 8 bases left in between.

This clonotype was seen repeatedly, ten times or more. The chain is built from TRBV7-9 and TRBJ2-3, with TRBD2 identical over 9 bases. Trimming at V came to 4 bases and at J to 7 bases, leaving 12 bases not matched to a gene. This CDR3 spans 16 amino acids. Germline V lookup: CDR1 SEHNR, CDR2 FQNEAQ (reference sequence). This CDR3 reads CASSSQRGASFNTQYF. The DNA for the CDR3 is TGTGCCAGCAGCTCCCAGCGGGGGGCCTCGTTCAATACGCAGTATTTT.

In its sample, this clonotype was seen many times. The genes are TRBV19 and TRBJ2-3; 14 bases fit TRBD2. The CDR3 is 17 residues long. CDR1 and CDR2 (germline): LNHDA, SQIVND (reference sequence). The ends lost 3 bases at V and 1 base at J; junction bases unmatched: 3. This chain's CDR3 is CASSIRGLAGGTDTQYF. CDR3 coding DNA: TGTGCCAGTAGTATTCGGGGACTAGCGGGGGGCACAGATACGCAGTATTTT.

The chain uses TRBV27 and TRBJ2-3, with 9 bases aligning to TRBD1. Unmatched junction bases numbered 3, after V lost 10 bases and J lost 4 bases. The CDR3 runs to 12 residues. Looked up from germline, CDR1 is MNHEY and CDR2 is SMNVEV (reference sequence). As DNA, the CDR3 is TGTGCCACCGGGACAGGGTCAGATACGCAGTATTTT. Its translation: CATGTGSDTQYF.